This is a list of T cell receptor beta chains from one sample in a study of CD4 T cell repertoires in COVID-19. Sequencing was performed with immunoSEQ multiplex PCR; in TCRdb, only in-frame clones are kept and a portion is missing. The sample includes approximately 75,000 clones, around 82% of them seen just once. The sample was CD4+ T cells from peripheral blood, taken after recovery from COVID-19. Receptors were obtained from a human donor who had COVID-19. Each CDR3 is given with its conserved first and last residue. Each record gives: CDR3 protein, CDR3 DNA, clone size, D gene, J gene, V gene. The D gene is left open where the match is weak. Size is omitted from some rows. Given values are once, few, many or a class for expanded clones.

CSVVLRQGPRELFF | TGCAGCGTTGTCCTTAGACAGGGGCCCCGGGAGCTGTTTTTT | . | TRBD1 | TRBJ2-2 | TRBV29-1
CASSLAHFRGVGTDTQYF | TGTGCCAGCAGCTTAGCGCACTTCAGGGGGGTAGGCACAGATACGCAGTATTTT | . | . | TRBJ2-3 | TRBV7-2
CASSATGNQETQYF | TGTGCCAGCAGCGCGACAGGGAACCAAGAGACCCAGTACTTC | . | TRBD1 | TRBJ2-5 | TRBV2
CASSQGRYYEQYF | TGTGCCAGCAGCCAAGGGCGGTACTACGAGCAGTACTTC | . | . | TRBJ2-7 | TRBV14
CASSVGLAGGNEQFF | TGCGCCAGCAGCGTGGGACTAGCGGGGGGGAATGAGCAGTTCTTC | . | TRBD2 | TRBJ2-1 | TRBV5-1
CASSLERTEAFF | TGTGCCAGCAGTTTGGAGAGAACTGAAGCTTTCTTT | . | . | TRBJ1-1 | TRBV12-3/TRBV12-4
CASSRTLPPMMGLTKNTEAFF | TGTGCCAGCAGCAGGACTCTTCCCCCAATGATGGGCCTCACTAAGAACACTGAAGCTTTCTTT | . | . | TRBJ1-1 | TRBV6-6
CASSLDHRGKSTEAFF | TGCGCCAGCAGCTTGGATCACAGGGGAAAAAGCACTGAAGCTTTCTTT | . | TRBD1 | TRBJ1-1 | TRBV5-1
CASSLSPGTGVLEKLFF | TGCGCCAGCAGCTTATCCCCCGGGACAGGGGTCTTGGAAAAACTGTTTTTT | . | TRBD1 | TRBJ1-4 | TRBV5-1
CASSLGGTSAATGEQYF | TGTGCCAGCAGCTTGGGGGGTACTAGCGCAGCGACGGGGGAGCAGTACTTC | . | TRBD2 | TRBJ2-7 | TRBV5-6
CASSLGTSGSYEQYF | TGTGCCAGCAGCCTCGGGACTAGCGGGAGTTACGAGCAGTACTTC | . | TRBD2 | TRBJ2-7 | TRBV7-9
CAITPDRASYEQYF | TGTGCCATCACCCCCGACAGGGCTTCCTACGAGCAGTACTTC | . | TRBD1 | TRBJ2-7 | TRBV10-3
CASSPGTGSYNEQFF | TGTGCCAGCTCACCTGGGACAGGGTCCTACAATGAGCAGTTCTTC | . | TRBD1 | TRBJ2-1 | TRBV18
CASSKSGQAANQPQHF | TGTGCCAGTAGTAAAAGCGGACAGGCGGCTAATCAGCCCCAGCATTTT | . | TRBD1 | TRBJ1-5 | TRBV19
CASSSLVNYNSPLHF | TGTGCCAGCAGCTCACTGGTCAACTATAATTCACCCCTCCACTTT | . | . | TRBJ1-6 | TRBV11-2
CASSKARDGPNQPQHF | TGTGCCAGCAGCAAAGCGCGAGACGGTCCAAATCAGCCCCAGCATTTT | . | . | TRBJ1-5 | TRBV21-1
CASKTGVNTEAFF | TGTGCCAGCAAGACAGGGGTGAACACTGAAGCTTTCTTT | few | TRBD1 | TRBJ1-1 | TRBV6-5
CASSQVPGPQETQYF | TGTGCCAGCAGCCAAGTTCCCGGGCCCCAAGAGACCCAGTACTTC | . | . | TRBJ2-5 | TRBV3-1/TRBV3-2
CASGRLQSTDTQYF | TGCGCCAGCGGCCGGCTCCAGAGCACAGATACGCAGTATTTT | . | . | TRBJ2-3 | TRBV5-1
CASRNRLWTGPTDTQYF | TGTGCCAGCAGAAATAGACTCTGGACAGGGCCCACAGATACGCAGTATTTT | few | TRBD1 | TRBJ2-3 | TRBV2
CASSLLHSAEQYF | TGCGCCAGCAGTTTACTTCACAGTGCCGAGCAGTACTTC | . | . | TRBJ2-7 | TRBV28
CASSPRFRTGDEQFF | TGTGCCAGCAGCCCCCGTTTCAGGACAGGGGATGAGCAGTTCTTC | . | TRBD1 | TRBJ2-1 | TRBV7-8